This TCR beta chain derives from a study of post-analysis software for immune sequencing data. Whole-study results and caveats: In patients, four to six TRBV segments were more frequent than in controls, with TRBV5-6, TRBV5-1 and TRBV20-1 among them.

This CDR3 has 11 amino acids. V lost 5 bases and J 10 bases, leaving 9 bases between the germline ends. The V gene's germline CDR1 is MNHEY and CDR2 SVGAGI. A remark on this clonotype: What it binds is unknown.

Each TCR beta cDNA library carried unique molecular identifiers. MiXCR was run by TCRdb on the PCR reads, yielding one entry per CDR3 protein. The table shows over 700,000 distinct CDR3 sequences, with 25% to 30% occurring only once. V usage is TRBV6-5 and J usage is TRBJ2-1; D ambiguous. Sequencing was carried out using blood. The TCR was taken from a girl aged 5 to 17 with multiple sclerosis. The CDR3 loop is CASSRGLEQFF. The CDR3, as DNA: TGTGCCAGCAGTCGAGGTTTAGAGCAGTTCTTC.